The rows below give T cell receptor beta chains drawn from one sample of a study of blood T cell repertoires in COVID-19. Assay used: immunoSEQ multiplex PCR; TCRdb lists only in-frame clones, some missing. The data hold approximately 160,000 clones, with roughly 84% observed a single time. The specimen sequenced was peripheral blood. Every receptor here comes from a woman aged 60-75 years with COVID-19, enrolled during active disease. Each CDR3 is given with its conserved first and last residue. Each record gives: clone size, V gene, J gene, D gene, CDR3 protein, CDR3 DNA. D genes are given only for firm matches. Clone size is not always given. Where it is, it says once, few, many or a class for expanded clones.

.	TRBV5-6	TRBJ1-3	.	CASSSQGLGGNTIYF	TGTGCCAGCAGCTCCCAGGGTCTCGGAGGAAACACCATATATTTT
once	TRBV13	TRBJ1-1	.	CASSFSTGLRGHTEAFF	TGTGCCAGCAGTTTCTCGACAGGTCTCCGGGGACACACTGAAGCTTTCTTT
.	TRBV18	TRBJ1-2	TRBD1	CASQPPTGYGDGYTF	TGTGCCAGCCAACCACCGACAGGGTATGGTGATGGCTACACCTTC
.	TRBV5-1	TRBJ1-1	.	CASSGGGQTEAFF	TGCGCCAGCAGCGGAGGAGGGCAGACAGAAGCTTTCTTT
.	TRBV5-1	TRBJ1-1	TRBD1	CASRPRDSFMNTEAFF	TGCGCCAGCAGACCTCGGGACAGCTTTATGAACACTGAAGCTTTCTTT
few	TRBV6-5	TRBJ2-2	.	CASREYRAGELFF	TGTGCCAGCAGGGAGTACAGGGCCGGGGAGCTGTTTTTT
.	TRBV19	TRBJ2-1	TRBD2	CASSIEGLAGEVRVEQFF	TGTGCCAGTAGTATAGAGGGACTAGCGGGAGAAGTACGCGTTGAGCAGTTCTTC
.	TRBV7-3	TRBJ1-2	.	CASSRDGQFYTF	TGTGCCAGCAGCCGAGATGGACAGTTTTACACCTTC
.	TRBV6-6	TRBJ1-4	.	CASSQGGEGEKLFF	TGTGCCAGCAGCCAAGGGGGGGAAGGTGAAAAACTGTTTTTT
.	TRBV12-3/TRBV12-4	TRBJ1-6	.	CASSTGNSPLHF	TGTGCCAGCAGTACAGGGAATTCACCCCTCCACTTT
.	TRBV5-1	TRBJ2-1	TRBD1	CASSLGQGAGNEQFF	TGCGCCAGCAGCTTAGGACAGGGGGCAGGCAATGAGCAGTTCTTC
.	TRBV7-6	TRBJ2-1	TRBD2	CASSPTAGGAEVEQFF	TGTGCCAGCAGCCCCACGGCGGGAGGAGCAGAGGTTGAGCAGTTCTTC
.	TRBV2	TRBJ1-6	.	CASSGATTYNSPLHF	TGTGCCAGCAGTGGGGCCACAACCTATAATTCACCCCTCCACTTT
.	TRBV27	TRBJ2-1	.	CASSLRALSSSYNEQFF	TGTGCCAGCAGCCTACGAGCATTATCATCCTCCTACAATGAGCAGTTCTTC
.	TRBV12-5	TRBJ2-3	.	CASGLVRGGLTDTQYF	TGTGCTAGTGGTTTGGTACGAGGCGGGCTCACAGATACGCAGTATTTT
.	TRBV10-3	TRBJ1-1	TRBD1	CAISDNRGSTEAFF	TGTGCCATCAGTGATAACAGGGGAAGTACTGAAGCTTTCTTT
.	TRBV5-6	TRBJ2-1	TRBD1	CASRGIQGAGNEQFF	TGTGCCAGCAGGGGAATACAGGGGGCTGGCAATGAGCAGTTCTTC
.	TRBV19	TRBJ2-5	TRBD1	CASRDREGWGQETQYF	TGTGCCAGCAGGGACAGGGAGGGTTGGGGCCAAGAGACCCAGTACTTC
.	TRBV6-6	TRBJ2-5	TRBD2	CASSPRTSGSEKETQYF	TGTGCCAGCAGTCCAAGGACTAGCGGGAGCGAAAAAGAGACCCAGTACTTC
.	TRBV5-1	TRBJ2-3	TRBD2	CASSLGLAELSTDTQYF	TGCGCCAGCAGCTTGGGACTAGCGGAACTTAGCACAGATACGCAGTATTTT
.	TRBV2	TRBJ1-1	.	CASSGVGQSEAFF	TGTGCCAGCAGTGGGGTGGGGCAGTCTGAAGCTTTCTTT
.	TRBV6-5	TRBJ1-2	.	CASSGTPKRGYTF	TGTGCCAGTTCCGGGACTCCTAAAAGGGGCTACACCTTC
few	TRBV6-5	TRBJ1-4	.	CASSLRRGASEKLFF	TGTGCCAGCAGTTTAAGGCGGGGGGCGAGCGAAAAACTGTTTTTT
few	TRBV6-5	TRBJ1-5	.	CASIRAGSGNQPQHF	TGTGCCAGCATTAGAGCGGGGAGCGGCAATCAGCCCCAGCATTTT
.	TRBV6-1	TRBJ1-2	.	CASSERGAGGYTF	TGTGCCAGCAGTGAACGGGGGGCTGGTGGCTACACCTTC
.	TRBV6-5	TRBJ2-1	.	CASSRDSEGKQFF	TGTGCCAGCAGTCGGGATTCCGAAGGGAAGCAGTTCTTC
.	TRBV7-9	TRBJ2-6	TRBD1	CASSLGTGGAGANVLTF	TGTGCCAGCAGCTTAGGGACAGGGGGAGCTGGGGCCAACGTCCTGACTTTC
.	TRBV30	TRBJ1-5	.	CAWSVGQPQHF	TGTGCCTGGAGTGTCGGTCAGCCCCAGCATTTT
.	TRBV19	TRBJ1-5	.	CASSIQRGDNQPQHF	TGTGCCAGTAGTATACAACGGGGAGACAATCAGCCCCAGCATTTT
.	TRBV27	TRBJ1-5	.	CASSWRGPNQPQHF	TGTGCCAGCAGTTGGAGGGGTCCGAATCAGCCCCAGCATTTT
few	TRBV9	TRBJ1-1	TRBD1	CASSVLGQGDTEAFF	TGTGCCAGCAGCGTACTCGGGCAGGGGGACACTGAAGCTTTCTTT
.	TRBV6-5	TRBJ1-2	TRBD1	CASSPDRGTGYTF	TGTGCCAGCAGCCCCGACAGGGGGACAGGCTACACCTTC
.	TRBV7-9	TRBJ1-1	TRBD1	CASSLLTDRAEAFF	TGTGCCAGCAGCTTACTGACGGACAGGGCTGAAGCTTTCTTT
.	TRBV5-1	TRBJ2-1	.	CASSLVGTDYNEQFF	TGCGCCAGCAGCTTGGTAGGGACTGACTACAATGAGCAGTTCTTC
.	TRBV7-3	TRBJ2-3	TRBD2	CASSLTGLAHTQYF	TGTGCCAGCAGCTTAACTGGACTAGCTCATACGCAGTATTTT
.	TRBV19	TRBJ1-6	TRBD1	CASSPRTGPGILNSPLHF	TGTGCCAGTAGCCCCCGGACAGGGCCGGGGATCTTGAATTCACCCCTCCACTTT
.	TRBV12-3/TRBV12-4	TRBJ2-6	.	CASSPGGANVLTF	TGTGCCAGCAGCCCGGGAGGGGCCAACGTCCTGACTTTC